This entry lists 23 T cell receptor beta chains sequenced from one sample in a study of cytomegalovirus exposure and HLA in healthy donors. PCR involved 60 Vbeta and 13 Jbeta primers. Produced via immunoSEQ multiplex PCR; TCRdb's table is partial and in-frame only. The table includes roughly 100,000 clones, about 62% detected once. Sequencing was carried out using PBMCs. Receptor source: a human donor in good health.

This clone was seen a few times. The chain uses TRBV4-1 and TRBJ2-1, with a tentative D call TRBD2 (5 bases). Trimming removed 4 bases from V and 5 bases from J, with 12 bases in between. This CDR3 region has 14 residues. Germline CDR1 and CDR2: MGHRA and YSYEKL. CDR3 nucleotides: TGCGCCAGCAGCCTTCTACCGGGAAACAATGAGCAGTTCTTC. Encoded protein: CASSLLPGNNEQFF.

The chain joins TRBV7-2 to TRBJ2-7; D possibly corresponds to TRBD1 (6 bases). In germline, CDR1 is SGHTA, CDR2 FQGNSA. The length of the CDR3 is 15 residues. V was shortened by 1 base and J by 3 bases, with 13 bases between the two germline ends. The CDR3 nucleotides read TGTGCCAGCAGCTTAGTTCCAGGGGAGAGCTACGAGCAGTACTTC. This codes for CASSLVPGESYEQYF.

CDR3 sequence reads: CASSLTGVRGEAFF. Written as DNA, the CDR3 is TGCGCCAGCAGCTTGACAGGGGTAAGGGGTGAAGCTTTCTTT. This chain links TRBV5-1 with TRBJ1-1; 7 bases align to TRBD1. Per germline, CDR1 SGHRS and CDR2 YFSETQ. This CDR3 is 14 amino acids long. V dropped 1 base and J dropped 7; count of bases not matched to a gene: 7.

The chain combines TRBV15 with TRBJ2-5, with 11 bases that match TRBD2. With V trimmed by 0 bases and J by 0 bases, 9 bases remained unmatched. The CDR3 sequence is 19 residues long. Germline CDR1 and CDR2: LNHNV and YYDKDF (reference sequence). This CDR3 reads CATSRDPGGLAAYQETQYF. CDR3 nucleotide sequence: TGTGCCACCAGCAGAGATCCGGGGGGACTAGCGGCATACCAAGAGACCCAGTACTTC.

The chain employs TRBV2 and TRBJ2-1, with 11 positions matching TRBD2. V gave up 4 bases and J gave up 9 bases; unmatched junction bases: 17. CDR1 SNHLY and CDR2 FYNNEI come from the germline V gene. The CDR3 covers 18 residues. Here the CDR3 DNA reads TGTGCCAGCAGTGGAGTGAGGCCTAGCGGGAGGTACGGGGGTGAGCAGTTCTTC. It encodes CASSGVRPSGRYGGEQFF. The entire variable domain, with the rest obtained from reference TRBV2 and TRBJ2-1, is as follows: EPEVTQTPSHQVTQMGQEVILRCVPISNHLYFYWYRQILGQKVEFLVSFYNNEISEKSEIFDDQFSVERPDGSNFTLKIRSTKLEDSAMYFCASSGVRPSGRYGGEQFFGPGTRLTVL.

This clone was counted a few times. The chain employs TRBV7-2 and TRBJ1-3, with a tentative D call TRBD1 (5 bases). The DNA end favors TRBJ2-2, so the J call may be wrong. This CDR3 is 11 amino acids long. CDR1 is SGHTA and CDR2 is FQGNSA in the germline V gene. DNA for the CDR3: TGTGCCAGCAGCCGAGGCACAGGGCTGTTTTTT. As protein: CASSRGTGLFF.

The chain joins TRBV5-1 to TRBJ2-3; 7 nucleotides agree with TRBD1. V was clipped by 0 bases and J by 1 base; unmatched bases: 2. This CDR3 spans 15 amino acids. Germline loops: CDR1 SGHRS, CDR2 YFSETQ. CDR3 amino acids: CASSLAGQGTDTQYF. The CDR3 DNA is TGCGCCAGCAGCTTGGCCGGACAGGGCACAGATACGCAGTATTTT.

This chain connects TRBV18 to TRBJ1-2; D is perhaps TRBD1 (6 bases). The CDR3 contains 15 residues. Between the trimmed V and J ends, which lost 3 bases and 4 bases, there was a span of 15 bases. From germline, CDR1 is KGHSH and CDR2 LQKENI. The CDR3 bases are TGTGCCAGCTCACCCCCGGACAGTAGCTTCTATGGCTACACCTTC. Residues: CASSPPDSSFYGYTF.

The genes are TRBV4-2 and TRBJ2-1; the D is unclear. Trimming removed 4 bases from V and 3 bases from J, with 10 bases in between. Germline V gives CDR1 LGHNA, CDR2 YNFKEQ. The CDR3 has 14 residues. The CDR3 DNA reads TGTGCCAGCAGCCCAACGACTGGCTACAATGAGCAGTTCTTC. Its translation: CASSPTTGYNEQFF.

This clone was seen a single time. The chain employs TRBV27 and TRBJ2-1, with D possibly being TRBD2 (5 bases). The CDR3 runs to 15 residues. The germline CDR1 and CDR2 sequences are MNHEY and SMNVEV (reference sequence). V gave up 4 bases and J gave up 5 bases, with 15 bases separating them. The CDR3 DNA is TGTGCCAGCAGTTACGGACTGCCAGCCCACAATGAGCAGTTCTTC. Protein product: CASSYGLPAHNEQFF.

As to this clone: The sample carries other DNA sequences with the same CDR3. The CDR3 spells CASSQDPPGLAGETQYF. CDR3 nucleotide sequence: TGCGCCAGCAGCCAAGATCCTCCGGGACTGGCCGGTGAGACCCAGTACTTC. This sequence joins TRBV4-1 and TRBJ2-5; D might be TRBD2 (6 bases). Per the germline V gene, CDR1 is MGHRA and CDR2 is YSYEKL. Trimming took 0 bases from V and 5 from J, leaving 19 bases between them. The CDR3 covers 17 residues.

This clone was counted a few times. V gene TRBV7-9 combines with J gene TRBJ2-3; the match to TRBD2 covers 12 bases. The trim removed 2 bases at V and 3 bases at J, leaving 6 bases unmatched. The CDR3 sequence is 17 residues long. Germline loops: CDR1 SEHNR, CDR2 FQNEAQ (reference sequence). This chain's CDR3 is CASSLSTSGSRTDTQYF. The CDR3 DNA sequence: TGTGCCAGCAGCTTATCGACTAGCGGGAGTCGAACAGATACGCAGTATTTT.

The gene calls are TRBV7-9 and TRBJ1-4, with D possibly being TRBD1 (6 bases). V gave up 4 bases and J gave up 0 bases, with 9 bases separating them. The CDR3 covers 15 residues. Germline-derived CDR1 and CDR2 are SEHNR and FQNEAQ (reference sequence). CDR3 protein: CASSSDSATNEKLFF. The CDR3 nucleotides are TGTGCCAGCAGCTCGGACAGCGCAACTAATGAAAAACTGTTTTTT.

The chain is built from TRBV27 and TRBJ2-7; weak D call: TRBD2 (5 bases). The CDR3 has 13 residues. The V and J ends lost 5 bases and 4 bases respectively, with 12 bases between them. Germline CDR1 MNHEY, CDR2 SMNVEV (reference sequence). The CDR3 region has the DNA TGTGCCAGCAGTCTTGGGAGTAATTACGAGCAGTACTTC. The encoded protein is CASSLGSNYEQYF.

The rearrangement uses TRBV19 and TRBJ1-1, with D perhaps matching TRBD1 (5 bases). Trimming pared 6 bases from V and 3 bases from J, leaving 17 bases between. The CDR3 runs 15 residues. Germline V CDR1 and CDR2: LNHDA, SQIVND (reference sequence). DNA for the CDR3: TGTGCCAGTAGCACTCTTCCGGGGGAGCACACTGAAGCTTTCTTT. Amino acid sequence: CASSTLPGEHTEAFF.

This clone was seen a handful of times. CDR3 sequence: CASRADSSYEQYF. For the CDR3, the DNA is TGTGCCAGCAGGGCGGATAGCTCCTACGAGCAGTACTTC. The rearrangement uses TRBV2 and TRBJ2-7, with D unclear. V lost 6 bases and J 0 bases, leaving 9 bases between the germline ends. The CDR3 extends over 13 amino acids. Per the germline V gene, CDR1 is SNHLY and CDR2 is FYNNEI.

The V gene is TRBV5-1, the J gene TRBJ1-5, with D perhaps matching TRBD1 (5 bases). V gave up 0 bases and J gave up 7 bases, with 14 bases separating them. CDR3 length equals 15 residues. Germline CDR1 and CDR2: SGHRS and YFSETQ. The chain's CDR3 is CASSLDGGERQPQHF. The CDR3 coding sequence is TGCGCCAGCAGCTTGGACGGAGGGGAGCGCCAGCCCCAGCATTTT.

This clone showed up just a few times. This chain links TRBV5-5 with TRBJ1-3, with D tentatively TRBD1 (5 bases). Germline-derived CDR1 and CDR2 are SGHKS and YYEKEE (reference sequence). V lost 1 base to trimming and J lost 0 bases, with 11 bases between them. This CDR3 is built from 16 residues. DNA for the CDR3: TGTGCCAGCAGCTTGTGGAGACAGAACTCTGGAAACACCATATATTTT. Translated, it gives CASSLWRQNSGNTIYF.

V gene TRBV5-4 combines with J gene TRBJ1-2, with TRBD1 matching over 9 bases. V lost 0 bases and J lost 1; bases outside the gene matches: 4. This CDR3 is built from 16 residues. CDR1 SGHNT and CDR2 YYREEE come from the germline V gene (reference sequence). CDR3 coding DNA: TGTGCCAGCAGCTTGGACCGGACAGGGGTTAACTATGGCTACACCTTC. This encodes CASSLDRTGVNYGYTF.

This clone has just one count. V usage is TRBV11-2 and J usage is TRBJ1-1; D perhaps matches TRBD1 (5 bases). The germline V and J ends were trimmed by 8 bases and 4 bases, with 11 bases remaining between them. The germline V gene has CDR1 SGHAT and CDR2 FQNNGV. This CDR3 has 12 amino acids. The CDR3 loop reads CASGAGFTEAFF. The CDR3 DNA reads as TGTGCCAGCGGGGCAGGGTTCACTGAAGCTTTCTTT. Complete variable domain (other parts from reference TRBV11-2 and TRBJ1-1): EAGVAQSPRYKIIEKRQSVAFWCNPISGHATLYWYQQILGQGPKLLIQFQNNGVVDDSQLPKDRFSAERLKGVDSTLKIQPAKLEDSAVYLCASGAGFTEAFFGQGTRLTVV.

This chain links TRBV28 with TRBJ2-3, with D perhaps matching TRBD1 (7 bases). With 6 bases removed from V and 2 bases from J, the gap between germline ends came to 21 bases. CDR3 length: 17 residues. Germline loops: CDR1 MDHEN, CDR2 SYDVKM. CDR3 amino acids: CASSRGPGGRDTDTQYF. The CDR3 DNA reads as TGTGCCAGCAGCCGGGGACCAGGGGGGCGTGACACAGATACGCAGTATTTT.

The gene calls are TRBV11-2 and TRBJ2-7, with TRBD2 matching 8 bases. Germline V CDR1 and CDR2: SGHAT, FQNNGV. The CDR3 is 15 amino acids. V shed 3 bases and J 7 bases; nucleotides not matched to a gene: 11. In DNA, the CDR3 is TGTGCCAGCAGCTTCCCGGGGGGGCAGAAGTTGGAGCAGTACTTC. This gives the protein CASSFPGGQKLEQYF.

Details on this clone: One end of the junction is discordant with germline, which a read error may explain. The CDR3 nucleotides are TGTGTCAGCACCACCTCCATCCCGGGGACCCAGTACTTC. Translating gives CVSTTSIPGTQYF. The rearrangement uses TRBV7-9 and TRBJ2-5; D unresolved. There are 13 residues in the CDR3. The germline V gene has CDR1 SEHNR and CDR2 FQNEAQ (reference sequence). The full variable domain, completed using reference TRBV7-9 and TRBJ2-5, is DTGVSQNPRHKITKRGQNVTFRCDPISEHNRLYWYRQTLGQGPEFLTYFQNEAQLEKSRLLSDRFSAERPKGSFSTLEIQRTEQGDSAMYLCVSTTSIPGTQYFGPGTRLLVL.